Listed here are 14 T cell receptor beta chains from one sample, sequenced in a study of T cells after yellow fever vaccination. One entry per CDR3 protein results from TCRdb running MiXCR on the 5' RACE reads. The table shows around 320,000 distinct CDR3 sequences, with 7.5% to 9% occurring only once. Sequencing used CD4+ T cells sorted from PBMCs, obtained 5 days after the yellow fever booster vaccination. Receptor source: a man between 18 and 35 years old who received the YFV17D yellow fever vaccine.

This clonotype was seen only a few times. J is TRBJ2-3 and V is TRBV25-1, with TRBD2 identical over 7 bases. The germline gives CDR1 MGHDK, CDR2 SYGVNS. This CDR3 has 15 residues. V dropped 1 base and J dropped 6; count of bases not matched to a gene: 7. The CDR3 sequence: CASSESSTGGDTQYF. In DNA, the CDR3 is TGTGCCAGCAGTGAATCTTCCACGGGGGGTGATACGCAGTATTTT.

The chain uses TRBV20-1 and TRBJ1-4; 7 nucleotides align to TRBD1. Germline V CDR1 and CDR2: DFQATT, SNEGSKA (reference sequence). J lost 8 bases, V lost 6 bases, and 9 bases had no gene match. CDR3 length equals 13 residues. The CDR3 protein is CSAYTGEGEKLFF. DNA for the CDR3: TGCAGTGCCTACACAGGGGAGGGAGAAAAACTGTTTTTT.

CDR3 residues: CSARVLSSEAFF. The CDR3 DNA is TGCAGTGCTAGAGTGTTGTCATCAGAAGCTTTCTTT. The genes are TRBV20-1 and TRBJ1-1; D is unclear. With 1 base removed from V and 8 bases from J, the gap between germline ends came to 11 bases. Germline V lookup: CDR1 DFQATT, CDR2 SNEGSKA (reference sequence). The CDR3 contains 12 residues.

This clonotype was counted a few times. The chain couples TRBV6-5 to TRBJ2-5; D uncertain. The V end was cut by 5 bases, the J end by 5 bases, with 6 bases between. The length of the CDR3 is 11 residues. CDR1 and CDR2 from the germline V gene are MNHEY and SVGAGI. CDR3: CASSTIETQYF. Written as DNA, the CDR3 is TGTGCCAGCAGTACAATTGAGACCCAGTACTTC.

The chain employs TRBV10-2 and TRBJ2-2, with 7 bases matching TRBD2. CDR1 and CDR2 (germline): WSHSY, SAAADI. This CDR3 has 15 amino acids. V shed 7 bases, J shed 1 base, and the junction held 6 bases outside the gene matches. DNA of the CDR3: TGCGCCAGCATTCCACCTAGCGGGAACACCGGGGAGCTGTTTTTT. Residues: CASIPPSGNTGELFF.

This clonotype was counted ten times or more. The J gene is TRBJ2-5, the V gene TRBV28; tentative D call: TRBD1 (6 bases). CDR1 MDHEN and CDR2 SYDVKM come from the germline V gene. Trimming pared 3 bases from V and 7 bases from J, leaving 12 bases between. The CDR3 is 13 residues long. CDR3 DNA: TGTGCCAGCAGTTTCCCCAGGGGCGGGACCCAGTACTTC. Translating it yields CASSFPRGGTQYF.

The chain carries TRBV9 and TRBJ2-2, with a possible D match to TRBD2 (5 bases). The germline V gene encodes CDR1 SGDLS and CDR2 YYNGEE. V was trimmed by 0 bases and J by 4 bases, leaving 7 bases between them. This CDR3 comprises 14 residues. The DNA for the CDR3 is TGTGCCAGCAGCGTAGTGGGGAGCACCGGGGAGCTGTTTTTT. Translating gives CASSVVGSTGELFF.

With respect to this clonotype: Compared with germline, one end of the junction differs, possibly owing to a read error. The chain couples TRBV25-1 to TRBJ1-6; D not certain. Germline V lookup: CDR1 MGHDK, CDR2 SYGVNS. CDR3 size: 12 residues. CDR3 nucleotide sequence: TGTGACGTCTTTGTTTATAACTCACCCCTCCACTTT. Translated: CDVFVYNSPLHF.

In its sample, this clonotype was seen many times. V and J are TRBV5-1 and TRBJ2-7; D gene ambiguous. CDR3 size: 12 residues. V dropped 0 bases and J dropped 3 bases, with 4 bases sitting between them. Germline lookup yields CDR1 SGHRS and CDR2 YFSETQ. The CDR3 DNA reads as TGCGCCAGCAGCTTGGGGTACTACGAGCAGTACTTC. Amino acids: CASSLGYYEQYF. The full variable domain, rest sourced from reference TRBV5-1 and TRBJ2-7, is KAGVTQTPRYLIKTRGQQVTLSCSPISGHRSVSWYQQTPGQGLQFLFEYFSETQRNKGNFPGRFSGRQFSNSRSEMNVSTLELGDSALYLCASSLGYYEQYFGPGTRLTVT.

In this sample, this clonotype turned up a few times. CDR3 nucleotides: TGTGCCAGCAGCCGTACTCTCGGACAAATCAATTCACCCCTCCACTTT. Protein: CASSRTLGQINSPLHF. The chain links TRBV4-2 to TRBJ1-6; tentative D call: TRBD1 (5 bases). The germline V gene has CDR1 LGHNA and CDR2 YNFKEQ. The CDR3 runs to 16 residues. V lost 4 bases and J lost 7, with 17 bases in between.

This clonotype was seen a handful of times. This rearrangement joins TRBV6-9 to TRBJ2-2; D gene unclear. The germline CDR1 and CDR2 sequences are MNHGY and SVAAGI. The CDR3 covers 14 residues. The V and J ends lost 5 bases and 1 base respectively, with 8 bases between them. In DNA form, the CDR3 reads TGTGCCAGCAGTAATGCAGTGAACACCGGGGAGCTGTTTTTT. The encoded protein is CASSNAVNTGELFF.

The CDR3 nucleotides are TGTGCCAGCAGTTTCAAGATTAGCACAGATACGCAGTATTTT. This sequence encodes CASSFKISTDTQYF. This sequence joins TRBV27 and TRBJ2-3; D gene ambiguous. The CDR3 covers 14 residues. Germline loops: CDR1 MNHEY, CDR2 SMNVEV (reference sequence). The V end was cut by 3 bases, the J end by 0 bases, with 7 bases between.

For the CDR3, the DNA is TGTGCCAGCAGTTACTCGAACGGACCACTCACAGATACGCAGTATTTT. Its protein product is CASSYSNGPLTDTQYF. The V call is TRBV6-2 or TRBV6-3, the J call TRBJ2-3; no definite D call. The CDR3 sequence is 16 residues long. The germline V and J ends were trimmed by 0 bases and 2 bases, with 12 bases remaining between them. CDR1 and CDR2 from the germline V gene are MNHEY and SVGEGT.

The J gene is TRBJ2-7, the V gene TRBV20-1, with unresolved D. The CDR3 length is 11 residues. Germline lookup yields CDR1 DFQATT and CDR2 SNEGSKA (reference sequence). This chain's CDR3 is CRASASYEQYV. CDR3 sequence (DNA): TGCAGGGCCTCCGCCTCCTACGAGCAGTACGTC.